The 8 T cell receptor beta chains listed next were all sequenced from one sample in a study of identical twins. TCRdb passed the 5' RACE reads through MiXCR, listing each CDR3 protein once. Of nearly 250,000 distinct CDR3 sequences listed, roughly 7% are singletons. The same data also contributed to another study, on yellow fever vaccine responses in identical twins.

The sample consisted of memory (CD45RO+) T cells sorted from blood. The receptor set was obtained from a woman under 30 in good health.

This clonotype was counted at least ten times. The chain recombines TRBV3-1 with TRBJ1-1, with D perhaps matching TRBD1 (5 bases). CDR3 length equals 13 residues. Germline CDR1 and CDR2: LGHDT and YNNKEL (reference sequence). With 4 bases removed from V and 3 bases from J, the gap between germline ends came to 9 bases. The CDR3 sequence: CASSRSGDTEAFF. The CDR3 region has the DNA TGTGCCAGCAGCCGCTCGGGGGACACTGAAGCTTTCTTT.

This chain joins TRBV6-2 or TRBV6-3 and TRBJ2-1, with TRBD2 matching over 10 bases. Per germline, CDR1 MNHEY and CDR2 SVGEGT. V lost 6 bases, J lost 6 bases, and 11 bases stayed unmatched. CDR3 length: 16 amino acids. CDR3 loop: CASRSLGGTSVNEQFF. In DNA form, the CDR3 reads TGTGCCAGCAGGAGTTTGGGAGGGACTAGCGTCAATGAGCAGTTCTTC.

The rearrangement joins TRBV19 to TRBJ2-1; D may be TRBD1 or TRBD2 (5 bases each). The CDR3 contains 15 residues. V was cut by 5 bases and J by 0 bases, with 11 bases left in between. CDR1 is LNHDA, CDR2 SQIVND, per germline (reference sequence). In DNA, the CDR3 is TGTGCCAGTAGTGGGGCGGGTAGCTCCTACAATGAGCAGTTCTTC. Translating gives CASSGAGSSYNEQFF.

This clonotype was recorded at least ten times. The chain couples TRBV3-1 to TRBJ1-1; 12 nucleotides line up with TRBD1. Germline trimming cut 4 bases from V and 4 bases from J; bases unmatched to any gene: 1. This CDR3 contains 14 residues. Germline lookup yields CDR1 LGHDT and CDR2 YNNKEL (reference sequence). The chain's CDR3 is CASSRGQGATEAFF. DNA of the CDR3: TGTGCCAGCAGCCGGGGACAGGGGGCCACTGAAGCTTTCTTT.

This clonotype was observed a handful of times. The chain links TRBV18 to TRBJ1-1; 12 bases line up with TRBD1. The junction had 13 bases not matched to a gene; V was cut back by 8 bases and J by 6 bases. The CDR3 spans 16 residues. Germline V gene sequence: CDR1 KGHSH, CDR2 LQKENI. CDR3 sequence: CASAGTGGAGVAEAFF. As DNA, the CDR3 is TGTGCCAGCGCCGGGACAGGGGGCGCGGGAGTCGCTGAAGCTTTCTTT. Full variable domain (remainder filled in from reference TRBV18 and TRBJ1-1): NAGVMQNPRHLVRRRGQEARLRCSPMKGHSHVYWYRQLPEEGLKFMVYLQKENIIDESGMPKERFSAEFPKEGPSILRIQQVVRGDSAAYFCASAGTGGAGVAEAFFGQGTRLTVV.

This clonotype has at least ten counts. The chain is built from TRBV5-1 and TRBJ2-7; tentatively, D is TRBD1 (6 bases). Between the trimmed V and J ends, which lost 4 bases and 0 bases, there was a span of 14 bases. Germline CDR1 SGHRS, CDR2 YFSETQ. The CDR3 runs to 15 residues. In DNA, the CDR3 is TGCGCCAGCAGCGTGGACAGTTCAAACTCCTACGAGCAGTACTTC. Encoded protein: CASSVDSSNSYEQYF.

This clonotype was recorded a few times. The chain carries TRBV4-1 and TRBJ2-1; no definite D call. V lost 4 bases to trimming and J lost 0 bases, with 10 bases between them. Germline V lookup: CDR1 MGHRA, CDR2 YSYEKL. CDR3 length: 15 residues. CDR3 amino acids: CASSPQQSSYNEQFF. In DNA form, the CDR3 reads TGCGCCAGCAGCCCACAACAGAGCTCCTACAATGAGCAGTTCTTC.

The chain has TRBV5-6 and TRBJ1-2, with 8 bases that match TRBD1. This CDR3 is built from 15 residues. J lost 8 bases, V lost 4 bases, and 13 bases had no gene match. From germline, CDR1 is SGHDT and CDR2 YYEEEE. The CDR3 DNA reads TGTGCCAGCAGCCCCAGGGGGCGATTGGGTAACGGCTACACCTTC. The encoded protein is CASSPRGRLGNGYTF.